The next 12 T cell receptor beta chains were all read from a single sample in a study of shared clonotypes between healthy human individuals. This table comes from immunoSEQ multiplex PCR, and its TCRdb copy is limited to in-frame clones, with some not included. The data hold roughly 1 million clones, with approximately 78% observed a single time. The sample comprised memory CD4+ T cells from PBMCs. Subset described: CD45RA-negative fraction. The receptors originated from a man between 18 and 35 years old in good health. Some clones in this sample may be carry-over from other donors' samples.

DNA of the CDR3: TGTGCCAGCAGTTTAGAGGGTCTGGGGGCGAGGGAGACCCAGTACTTC. As protein: CASSLEGLGARETQYF. J is TRBJ2-5 and V is TRBV28, with TRBD1 as a possible D gene (6 bases). The CDR3 totals 16 residues. V lost 2 bases and J 5 bases, leaving 18 bases between the germline ends. Germline lookup yields CDR1 MDHEN and CDR2 SYDVKM.

The J gene is TRBJ2-4, the V gene TRBV18; D is perhaps TRBD2 (5 bases). V was shortened by 3 bases and J by 0 bases, with 6 bases between the two germline ends. Looked up from germline, CDR1 is KGHSH and CDR2 is LQKENI. The CDR3 runs 14 residues. The CDR3 is CASSPGVAKNIQYF. DNA for the CDR3: TGTGCCAGCTCACCCGGGGTAGCCAAAAACATTCAGTACTTC.

This rearrangement joins TRBV19 to TRBJ1-1, with no clear D. V was trimmed by 7 bases and J by 4 bases, leaving 10 bases between them. CDR1 and CDR2 (germline): LNHDA, SQIVND (reference sequence). There are 12 residues in the CDR3. DNA for the CDR3: TGTGCCAGTAAGATGTCCCGCACTGAAGCTTTCTTT. This sequence encodes CASKMSRTEAFF.

Concerning this clone itself: The sample carries other DNA sequences with the same CDR3. The gene calls are TRBV5-1 and TRBJ1-3, with D possibly being TRBD1 (5 bases). V lost 3 bases to trimming and J lost 0 bases, with 10 bases between them. Germline loops: CDR1 SGHRS, CDR2 YFSETQ. This CDR3 spans 15 amino acids. Here the CDR3 reads CASSWDGSSGNTIYF. The CDR3 nucleotides are TGCGCCAGCAGCTGGGACGGTAGCTCTGGAAACACCATATATTTT.

This chain uses TRBV28 with TRBJ1-5, with 12 bases aligning to TRBD1. Germline values: CDR1 MDHEN, CDR2 SYDVKM. V trimming: 6 bases; J trimming: 1 base; junction bases outside the gene matches: 10. CDR3 length: 18 amino acids. CDR3 sequence: CASRKGQGAGESNQPQHF. CDR3 in DNA: TGTGCCAGCAGAAAGGGACAGGGGGCGGGGGAGAGCAATCAGCCCCAGCATTTT.

This clone was seen only a few times. The J gene is TRBJ2-3, the V gene TRBV4-1; possibly TRBD1 or TRBD2 for D (5 bases each). Trimming took 5 bases from V and 4 from J, leaving 13 bases between them. The CDR3 extends over 14 amino acids. Germline V gives CDR1 MGHRA, CDR2 YSYEKL. This CDR3 is CASSYGLGADTQYF. DNA of the CDR3: TGCGCCAGCAGCTATGGACTGGGGGCAGATACGCAGTATTTT.

V and J are TRBV29-1 and TRBJ2-7; TRBD1 is a possible D gene (5 bases). This CDR3 has 13 residues. Trimming took 6 bases from V and 4 from J, leaving 16 bases between them. From germline, CDR1 is SQVTM and CDR2 ANQGSEA. CDR3 coding DNA: TGCAGCGTCCTGGACACGAAAGGGTACGAGCAGTACTTC. Its translation: CSVLDTKGYEQYF.

The rearrangement links TRBV30 to TRBJ2-7, with TRBD1 matching 8 bases. Germline CDR1 reads GTSNPN; CDR2 reads SVGIG (reference sequence). The CDR3 covers 13 residues. After removal of 3 bases from V and 6 bases from J, the junction contained 7 bases not matched to a gene. The CDR3 sequence is CAWSPFTGGEQYF. The CDR3 region has the DNA TGTGCCTGGAGCCCATTCACAGGGGGCGAGCAGTACTTC.

This chain uses TRBV7-2 with TRBJ2-7; 8 bases fit TRBD1. The CDR3 totals 15 residues. With 3 bases clipped from V and 0 bases from J, the junction kept 4 bases outside the gene matches. Germline CDR1 and CDR2: SGHTA and FQGNSA. CDR3 DNA sequence: TGTGCCAGCAGCTTTCGGACAGGGAGCTCCTACGAGCAGTACTTC. It codes for CASSFRTGSSYEQYF.

The chain combines TRBV28 with TRBJ1-2, with D possibly being TRBD1 (6 bases). V dropped 5 bases and J dropped 8 bases, with 27 bases sitting between them. Germline CDR1 and CDR2: MDHEN and SYDVKM. CDR3 length: 17 amino acids. CDR3 in amino acids: CASSGGGTRGFIGGYTF. The CDR3 DNA follows: TGTGCCAGCAGTGGGGGCGGCACCAGGGGCTTTATAGGCGGCTACACCTTC.

This clone was seen a few times. The chain recombines TRBV5-1 with TRBJ2-2; D ambiguous. The germline V and J ends were trimmed by 2 bases and 2 bases, with 10 bases remaining between them. This CDR3 has 15 residues. CDR1 and CDR2 from the germline V gene are SGHRS and YFSETQ. CDR3 protein: CASSFTGFNTGELFF. The DNA for the CDR3 is TGCGCCAGCAGCTTCACGGGTTTTAACACCGGGGAGCTGTTTTTT.

V usage is TRBV5-4 and J usage is TRBJ2-3; 14 nucleotides agree with TRBD2. CDR1 is SGHNT, CDR2 YYREEE, per germline (reference sequence). There are 17 residues in the CDR3. Unmatched junction bases numbered 8, after V lost 2 bases and J lost 6 bases. Here the CDR3 reads CASSFPGLAGVSDTQYF. CDR3 bases: TGTGCCAGCAGCTTCCCGGGACTAGCGGGAGTCTCCGATACGCAGTATTTT. The whole variable domain, remainder taken from reference TRBV5-4 and TRBJ2-3, is ETGVTQSPTHLIKTRGQQVTLRCSSQSGHNTVSWYQQALGQGPQFIFQYYREEENGRGNFPPRFSGLQFPNYSSELNVNALELDDSALYLCASSFPGLAGVSDTQYFGPGTRLTVL.